Presented here are 4 T cell receptor beta chains from one specimen sequenced in a study of shared T cell receptors in the human thymus. This table comes from immunoSEQ multiplex PCR, and its TCRdb copy is limited to in-frame clones, with some not included. The table has hundreds of thousands of clones, 95% seen once. What was sequenced was thymocytes. These receptors were collected from a human donor.

The rearrangement uses TRBV4-3 and TRBJ2-1; no reliable D call. The germline gives CDR1 LGHNA, CDR2 YSLEER. CDR3 size: 11 residues. Trimming left V 0 bases short and J 9 bases short, with 3 bases between. The CDR3 protein is CASSQEGEQFF. CDR3 bases: TGCGCCAGCAGCCAAGAGGGTGAGCAGTTCTTC.

This chain joins TRBV19 and TRBJ1-5; D gene uncertain. Germline V CDR1 and CDR2: LNHDA, SQIVND (reference sequence). V dropped 3 bases and J dropped 1 base, with 13 bases sitting between them. The CDR3 sequence is 16 residues long. DNA of the CDR3: TGTGCCAGTAGTATTCGGGCCCCAAGGAGCAATCAGCCCCAGCATTTT. Translating it yields CASSIRAPRSNQPQHF.

The chain links TRBV5-6 to TRBJ2-7; 8 bases agree with TRBD2. The V segment lost 1 base and the J segment 4 bases; nucleotides outside the gene matches: 4. Germline V gene lookup returns CDR1 SGHDT and CDR2 YYEEEE. This CDR3 has 14 residues. CDR3 protein: CASSLMPSGYEQYF. Written as DNA, the CDR3 is TGTGCCAGCAGCTTGATGCCTAGCGGGTACGAGCAGTACTTC. Variable domain in full (rest from reference TRBV5-6 and TRBJ2-7): DAGVTQSPTHLIKTRGQQVTLRCSPKSGHDTVSWYQQALGQGPQFIFQYYEEEERQRGNFPDRFSGHQFPNYSSELNVNALLLGDSALYLCASSLMPSGYEQYFGPGTRLTVT.

This rearrangement joins TRBV6-1 to TRBJ2-1, with 7 bases lining up with TRBD2. The CDR3 spans 13 residues. With V trimmed by 6 bases and J by 6 bases, 5 bases remained unmatched. Per the germline V gene, CDR1 is MNHNS and CDR2 is SASEGT. The CDR3 loop reads CASRPGLVNEQFF. The CDR3 bases are TGTGCCAGCAGACCCGGACTAGTCAATGAGCAGTTCTTC.